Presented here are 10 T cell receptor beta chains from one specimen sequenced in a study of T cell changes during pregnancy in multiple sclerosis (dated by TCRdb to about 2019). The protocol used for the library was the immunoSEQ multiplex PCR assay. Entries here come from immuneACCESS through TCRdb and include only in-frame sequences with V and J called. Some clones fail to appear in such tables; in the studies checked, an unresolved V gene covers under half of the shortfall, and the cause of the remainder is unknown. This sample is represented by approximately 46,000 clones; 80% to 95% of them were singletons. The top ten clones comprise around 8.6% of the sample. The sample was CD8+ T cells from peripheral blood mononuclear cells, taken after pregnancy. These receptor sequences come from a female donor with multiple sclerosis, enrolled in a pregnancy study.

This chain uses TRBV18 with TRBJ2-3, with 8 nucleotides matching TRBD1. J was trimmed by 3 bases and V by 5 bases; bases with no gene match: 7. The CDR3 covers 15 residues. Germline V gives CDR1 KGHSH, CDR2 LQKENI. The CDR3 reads CASSTRGPPTDTQYF. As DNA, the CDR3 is TGTGCCAGCTCAACCAGGGGGCCCCCGACAGATACGCAGTATTTT.

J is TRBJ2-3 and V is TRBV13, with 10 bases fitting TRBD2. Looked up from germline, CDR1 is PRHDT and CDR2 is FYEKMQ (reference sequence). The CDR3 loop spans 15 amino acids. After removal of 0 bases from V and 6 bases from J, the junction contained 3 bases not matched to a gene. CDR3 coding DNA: TGTGCCAGCAGCTTAGGAGTTAGCGGGAGGGATACGCAGTATTTT. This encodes CASSLGVSGRDTQYF.

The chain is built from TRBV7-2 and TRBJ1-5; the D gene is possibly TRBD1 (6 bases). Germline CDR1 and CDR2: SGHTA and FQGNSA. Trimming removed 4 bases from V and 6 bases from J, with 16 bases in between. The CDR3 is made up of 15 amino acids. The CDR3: CASSSDRARGQPQHF. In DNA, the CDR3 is TGTGCCAGCAGCTCGGACAGAGCCAGGGGTCAGCCCCAGCATTTT.

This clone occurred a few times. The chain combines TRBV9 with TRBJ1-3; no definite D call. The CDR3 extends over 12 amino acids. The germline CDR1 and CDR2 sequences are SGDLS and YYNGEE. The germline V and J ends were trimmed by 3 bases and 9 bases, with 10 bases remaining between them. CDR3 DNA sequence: TGTGCCAGCAGCGGGCCCGAGGGCACCATATATTTT. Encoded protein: CASSGPEGTIYF.

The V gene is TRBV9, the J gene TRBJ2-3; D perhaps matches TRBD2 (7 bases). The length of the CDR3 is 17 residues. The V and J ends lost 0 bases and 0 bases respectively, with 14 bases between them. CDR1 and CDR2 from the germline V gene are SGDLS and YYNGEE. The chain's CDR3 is CASSVEGGEYSTDTQYF. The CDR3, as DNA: TGTGCCAGCAGCGTAGAGGGGGGGGAGTATAGCACAGATACGCAGTATTTT.

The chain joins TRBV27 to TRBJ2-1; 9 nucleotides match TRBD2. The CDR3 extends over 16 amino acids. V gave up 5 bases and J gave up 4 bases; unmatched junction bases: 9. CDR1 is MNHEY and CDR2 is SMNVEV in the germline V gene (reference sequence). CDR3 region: CASSPRTSDFYNEQFF. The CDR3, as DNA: TGTGCCAGCAGTCCCAGGACTAGCGACTTTTACAATGAGCAGTTCTTC.

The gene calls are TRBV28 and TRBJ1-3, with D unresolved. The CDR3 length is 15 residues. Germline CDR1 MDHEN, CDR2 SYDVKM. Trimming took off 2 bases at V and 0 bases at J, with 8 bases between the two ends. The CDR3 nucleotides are TGTGCCAGCAGTTTACTCGGTAGCTCTGGAAACACCATATATTTT. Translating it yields CASSLLGSSGNTIYF. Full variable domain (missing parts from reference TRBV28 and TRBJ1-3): DVKVTQSSRYLVKRTGEKVFLECVQDMDHENMFWYRQDPGLGLRLIYFSYDVKMKEKGDIPEGYSVSREKKERFSLILESASTNQTSMYLCASSLLGSSGNTIYFGEGSWLTVV.

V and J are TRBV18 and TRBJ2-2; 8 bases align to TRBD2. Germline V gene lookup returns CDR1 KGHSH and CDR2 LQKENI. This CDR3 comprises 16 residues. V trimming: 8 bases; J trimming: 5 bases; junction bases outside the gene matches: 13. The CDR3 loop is CASPETSGARTGELFF. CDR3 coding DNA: TGTGCCAGCCCCGAAACTAGCGGTGCCCGAACCGGGGAGCTGTTTTTT.

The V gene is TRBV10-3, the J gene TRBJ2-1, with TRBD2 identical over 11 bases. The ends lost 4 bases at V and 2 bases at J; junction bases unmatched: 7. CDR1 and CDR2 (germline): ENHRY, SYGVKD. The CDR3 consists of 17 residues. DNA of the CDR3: TGTGCCATCAGTGCTCTAGCGGGGGGCGAACCCTACAATGAGCAGTTCTTC. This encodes CAISALAGGEPYNEQFF.

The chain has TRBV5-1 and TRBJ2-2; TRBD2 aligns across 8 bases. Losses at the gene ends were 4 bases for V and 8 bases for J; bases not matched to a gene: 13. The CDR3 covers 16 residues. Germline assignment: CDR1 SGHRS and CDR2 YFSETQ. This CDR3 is CASSPWTSLFFGELFF. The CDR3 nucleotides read TGCGCCAGCAGCCCCTGGACTAGCCTTTTCTTTGGGGAGCTGTTTTTT.